Following are 32 T cell receptor beta chains from one sample sequenced in a study of beta chain features in type 1 diabetes. These receptors lack a known antigen. As every portion of the isolated RNA was reverse transcribed, the sequencing read expressed TCRB transcripts. Assay used: immunoSEQ multiplex PCR; TCRdb lists only in-frame clones, some missing. The sample holds roughly 300,000 clones; approximately 15% are singletons and the top ten take 0.015% to 0.02%. Notes on the study in general: The study found moderately but significantly shorter TCRB CDR3s in all four CD4+ subsets of Type 1 diabetes patients.

Sequencing was done on a sample of naive CD4+ T cells from blood. Receptors originate from a man aged 25-45 years with type 1 diabetes.

The chain couples TRBV28 to TRBJ1-5; D is perhaps TRBD1 (6 bases). V shed 7 bases and J shed 0 bases, with 16 bases lying between them. This CDR3 spans 16 amino acids. Germline V CDR1 and CDR2: MDHEN, SYDVKM. The CDR3 bases are TGTGCCAGCATCCCGTGGGGGCACAATAGCAATCAGCCCCAGCATTTT. It codes for CASIPWGHNSNQPQHF.

The rearrangement joins TRBV10-3 to TRBJ2-2; 7 bases fit TRBD2. With 8 bases clipped from V and 6 bases from J, the junction kept 9 bases outside the gene matches. Germline-derived CDR1 and CDR2 are ENHRY and SYGVKD. The CDR3 is made up of 14 amino acids. The CDR3 DNA reads TGTGCCATCGGGCTAGCGGAGTCTTCCGGGGAGCTGTTTTTT. It specifies CAIGLAESSGELFF.

The chain combines TRBV7-2 with TRBJ1-1; 8 positions match TRBD1. V lost 8 bases and J lost 7; bases outside the gene matches: 12. The germline V gene has CDR1 SGHTA and CDR2 FQGNSA. The CDR3 sequence is 14 residues long. In DNA, the CDR3 is TGTGCCAGCCGCCCTTGGGGAGACAGGGGTGAAGCTTTCTTT. Translated, it gives CASRPWGDRGEAFF.

This clone was recorded a few times. This rearrangement joins TRBV19 to TRBJ1-1, with 8 positions matching TRBD1. The CDR3 runs to 14 residues. Per germline, CDR1 LNHDA and CDR2 SQIVND (reference sequence). Trimming at V came to 5 bases and at J to 4 bases, leaving 6 bases not matched to a gene. CDR3 sequence (DNA): TGTGCCAGTAGTCCTGACAGGGGAGGCACTGAAGCTTTCTTT. Its translation: CASSPDRGGTEAFF.

The count of this clone is one. The rearrangement joins TRBV18 to TRBJ1-5; 7 bases are shared with TRBD1. Germline trimming cut 4 bases from V and 7 bases from J; bases unmatched to any gene: 7. This CDR3 has 14 amino acids. CDR1 KGHSH and CDR2 LQKENI come from the germline V gene. CDR3 sequence reads: CASSLDREVQPQHF. The CDR3 bases are TGTGCCAGCTCACTTGACAGGGAGGTCCAGCCCCAGCATTTT.

The chain combines TRBV6-5 with TRBJ1-5; D is uncertain. CDR3 size: 15 residues. Germline-derived CDR1 and CDR2 are MNHEY and SVGAGI. V was cut by 1 base and J by 3 bases, with 10 bases left in between. The CDR3: CASSYYSSPNQPQHF. The CDR3 DNA is TGTGCCAGCAGTTACTATTCCAGTCCCAATCAGCCCCAGCATTTT.

As regards this clone: The same CDR3 also results from other DNA sequences found in this sample. The J gene is TRBJ2-7, the V gene TRBV28; TRBD2 aligns across 10 bases. After removal of 1 base from V and 0 bases from J, the junction contained 3 bases not matched to a gene. CDR1 and CDR2 (germline): MDHEN, SYDVKM. This CDR3 contains 16 residues. Here the CDR3 DNA reads TGTGCCAGCAGTTTATCCGCTAGCGGGAGCTCCTACGAGCAGTACTTC. Amino acids: CASSLSASGSSYEQYF.

CDR3 sequence (DNA): TGCGCCAGCAGCTTACTCCCTAGCGGGATTTTAGGGAATGAGCAGTTCTTC. It yields the protein CASSLLPSGILGNEQFF. The chain couples TRBV5-1 to TRBJ2-1; 9 bases are a match to TRBD2. V shed 2 bases and J 7 bases; nucleotides not matched to a gene: 13. The CDR3 is made up of 17 amino acids. Germline-derived CDR1 and CDR2 are SGHRS and YFSETQ.

The chain uses TRBV30 and TRBJ1-5; maybe TRBD1 (5 bases). V was trimmed by 0 bases and J by 4 bases, leaving 13 bases between them. From germline, CDR1 is GTSNPN and CDR2 SVGIG (reference sequence). The CDR3 covers 15 residues. The chain's CDR3 is CAWSVMAGSNQPQHF. In nucleotides, the CDR3 is TGTGCCTGGAGTGTTATGGCAGGGTCAAATCAGCCCCAGCATTTT.

The chain carries TRBV7-8 and TRBJ1-1; D gene uncertain. In germline, CDR1 is SGHVS, CDR2 FQNEAQ. V was shortened by 5 bases and J by 1 base, with 14 bases between the two germline ends. The CDR3 contains 15 residues. The CDR3 reads CASSPSLRGNTEAFF. The CDR3 nucleotides read TGTGCCAGCAGCCCCTCGTTACGGGGGAACACTGAAGCTTTCTTT.

This clone was counted a few times. The V gene is TRBV4-3, the J gene TRBJ2-6; D call uncertain. There are 15 residues in the CDR3. Per germline, CDR1 LGHNA and CDR2 YSLEER. Trimming removed 4 bases at V and 1 base at J, with 8 bases between. In DNA form, the CDR3 reads TGCGCCAGCAGCCTAGACACTTCTGGGGCCAACGTCCTGACTTTC. It specifies CASSLDTSGANVLTF.

The table lists this clone with a few counts. The chain uses TRBV5-1 and TRBJ2-5; TRBD2 matches at 10 bases. The CDR3 spans 16 residues. J was trimmed by 3 bases and V by 4 bases; bases with no gene match: 9. Looked up from germline, CDR1 is SGHRS and CDR2 is YFSETQ. The chain's CDR3 is CASSALLAGNEETQYF. CDR3 coding DNA: TGCGCCAGCAGCGCCCTACTAGCGGGGAATGAAGAGACCCAGTACTTC. Full variable domain (outside the CDR3, taken from reference TRBV5-1 and TRBJ2-5): KAGVTQTPRYLIKTRGQQVTLSCSPISGHRSVSWYQQTPGQGLQFLFEYFSETQRNKGNFPGRFSGRQFSNSRSEMNVSTLELGDSALYLCASSALLAGNEETQYFGPGTRLLVL.

This clone was recorded a few times. The genes are TRBV5-1 and TRBJ1-1; D might be TRBD1 (5 bases). Deletions cut 3 bases from V and 0 bases from J, with 9 bases between. This CDR3 is built from 14 residues. Per germline, CDR1 SGHRS and CDR2 YFSETQ. The CDR3 region has the DNA TGCGCCAGCAGCTCACAGGACATGAACACTGAAGCTTTCTTT. It encodes CASSSQDMNTEAFF. Looking up the rest from reference TRBV5-1 and TRBJ1-1 gives the full variable domain: KAGVTQTPRYLIKTRGQQVTLSCSPISGHRSVSWYQQTPGQGLQFLFEYFSETQRNKGNFPGRFSGRQFSNSRSEMNVSTLELGDSALYLCASSSQDMNTEAFFGQGTRLTVV.

There are a few counts of this clone. The chain links TRBV28 to TRBJ2-7, with D possibly matching TRBD2 (6 bases). CDR1 and CDR2 (germline): MDHEN, SYDVKM. This CDR3 region has 14 residues. Trimming removed 11 bases from V and 1 base from J, with 18 bases in between. The CDR3 DNA reads TGTGCCGGGAGGAGGAGGGACTCGTCCTACGAGCAGTACTTC. Encoded protein: CAGRRRDSSYEQYF. Looking up the rest from reference TRBV28 and TRBJ2-7 gives the full variable domain: DVKVTQSSRYLVKRTGEKVFLECVQDMDHENMFWYRQDPGLGLRLIYFSYDVKMKEKGDIPEGYSVSREKKERFSLILESASTNQTSMYLCAGRRRDSSYEQYFGPGTRLTVT.

The chain uses TRBV9 and TRBJ1-4, with 9 bases fitting TRBD1. The V and J ends lost 3 bases and 7 bases, in that order; junction bases with no gene match: 4. Germline CDR1 is SGDLS and CDR2 is YYNGEE. This CDR3 contains 14 residues. This chain's CDR3 is CASSADRGPEKLFF. CDR3 bases: TGTGCCAGCAGCGCGGACAGGGGACCTGAAAAACTGTTTTTT. Combining the CDR3 with reference TRBV9 and TRBJ1-4 gives the whole variable domain DSGVTQTPKHLITATGQRVTLRCSPRSGDLSVYWYQQSLDQGLQFLIQYYNGEERAKGNILERFSAQQFPDLHSELNLSSLELGDSALYFCASSADRGPEKLFFGSGTQLSVL.

The chain has TRBV15 and TRBJ2-7; 9 nucleotides agree with TRBD1. With V trimmed by 1 base and J by 3 bases, 4 bases remained unmatched. CDR3 length equals 15 residues. From germline, CDR1 is LNHNV and CDR2 YYDKDF (reference sequence). CDR3 DNA sequence: TGTGCCACCAGCAGAGGTCCGGGACAGGGCTACGAGCAGTACTTC. This translates into CATSRGPGQGYEQYF.

Only a few counts were recorded for this clone. CDR3 nucleotide sequence: TGTGCCAGCAGTCGGAGGGAGGGTAACCAAGAGACCCAGTACTTC. It specifies CASSRREGNQETQYF. The rearrangement uses TRBV6-5 and TRBJ2-5, with 7 bases matching TRBD2. The CDR3 contains 15 residues. Germline-derived CDR1 and CDR2 are MNHEY and SVGAGI. The ends lost 5 bases at V and 0 bases at J; junction bases unmatched: 6.

This clone has only a few counts. The J gene is TRBJ1-2, the V gene TRBV11-2, with 9 bases lining up with TRBD1. Germline loops: CDR1 SGHAT, CDR2 FQNNGV. V shed 3 bases, J shed 6 bases, and the junction held 5 bases outside the gene matches. The CDR3 loop spans 14 amino acids. DNA for the CDR3: TGTGCCAGCAGCTTCGGGACAGGGAGTAATGGCTACACCTTC. Translating it yields CASSFGTGSNGYTF.

This clone was observed a few times. The chain joins TRBV5-1 to TRBJ2-7; 8 bases are shared with TRBD1. The CDR3 contains 15 residues. V dropped 2 bases and J dropped 5; count of bases not matched to a gene: 9. Germline values: CDR1 SGHRS, CDR2 YFSETQ. The CDR3: CASSFPGGPENEQYF. CDR3 DNA sequence: TGCGCCAGCAGCTTCCCAGGGGGCCCTGAAAACGAGCAGTACTTC.

This clone was counted between two and nine times. The gene calls are TRBV4-3 and TRBJ2-7, with D uncertain. Trimming stripped 0 bases from V and 6 bases from J, with 12 bases between. There are 14 residues in the CDR3. Germline loops: CDR1 LGHNA, CDR2 YSLEER. The CDR3 bases are TGCGCCAGCAGCCAAGATACACAGCCCTCCGAGCAGTACTTC. Residues: CASSQDTQPSEQYF.

This clone has only a few counts. The chain uses TRBV4-3 and TRBJ1-1; a possible D gene is TRBD1 (6 bases). This CDR3 is 13 amino acids long. V shed 3 bases and J shed 3 bases, with 8 bases lying between them. Germline V gene sequence: CDR1 LGHNA, CDR2 YSLEER. The CDR3 DNA sequence: TGCGCCAGCAGCCAGGCAGGGGACACTGAAGCTTTCTTT. It encodes CASSQAGDTEAFF.

This clone is a singleton in its sample. The V call is TRBV5-1, the J call TRBJ1-1; D is ambiguous. The CDR3 loop spans 14 amino acids. Germline CDR1 is SGHRS and CDR2 is YFSETQ. V lost 0 bases to trimming and J lost 2 bases, with 8 bases between them. CDR3 residues: CASSLGHPNTEAFF. CDR3 DNA: TGCGCCAGCAGCTTGGGGCACCCTAACACTGAAGCTTTCTTT.

This clone was seen a handful of times. The rearrangement links TRBV19 to TRBJ2-7; unclear D gene. Trimming took 5 bases from V and 3 from J, leaving 11 bases between them. The CDR3 contains 13 residues. Looked up from germline, CDR1 is LNHDA and CDR2 is SQIVND (reference sequence). CDR3 nucleotides: TGTGCCAGTAGTTACGGCAGGATCTACGAGCAGTACTTC. This translates into CASSYGRIYEQYF. The full variable domain, with the rest looked up from reference TRBV19 and TRBJ2-7, is DGGITQSPKYLFRKEGQNVTLSCEQNLNHDAMYWYRQDPGQGLRLIYYSQIVNDFQKGDIAEGYSVSREKKESFPLTVTSAQKNPTAFYLCASSYGRIYEQYFGPGTRLTVT.

The J gene is TRBJ2-5, the V gene TRBV4-2; 7 bases map to TRBD2. The CDR3 totals 16 residues. Trimming at V came to 1 base and at J to 1 base, leaving 6 bases not matched to a gene. Germline V gene lookup returns CDR1 LGHNA and CDR2 YNFKEQ. The CDR3: CASSQAGSGFQETQYF. CDR3 coding DNA: TGTGCCAGCAGCCAAGCGGGTAGCGGGTTCCAAGAGACCCAGTACTTC.

The genes are TRBV5-4 and TRBJ2-7, with 8 positions matching TRBD1. The CDR3 totals 15 residues. Trimming cost V 4 bases and J 5 bases; bases outside gene matches: 11. Germline V gene sequence: CDR1 SGHNT, CDR2 YYREEE (reference sequence). The CDR3 DNA reads as TGTGCCAGCAGCCCAGGTGGACAGGGTCGAAACGAGCAGTACTTC. Amino acid sequence: CASSPGGQGRNEQYF.

This clone has at least ten counts. V is TRBV29-1 and J is TRBJ2-1; D remains ambiguous. V lost 3 bases to trimming and J lost 9 bases, with 15 bases between them. The CDR3 extends over 13 amino acids. The germline V gene encodes CDR1 SQVTM and CDR2 ANQGSEA. DNA of the CDR3: TGCAGCGTTGAGGGCTCGAGTTTCAGTGAGCAGTTCTTC. Translated, it gives CSVEGSSFSEQFF.

This clone came up a few times. The chain recombines TRBV25-1 with TRBJ2-3; 7 bases are a match to TRBD2. The CDR3 covers 13 residues. Trimming cost V 11 bases and J 3 bases; bases outside gene matches: 8. The germline gives CDR1 MGHDK, CDR2 SYGVNS. CDR3 DNA: TGTGCCTTCCGAAAGCGGGATACAGATACGCAGTATTTT. This gives the protein CAFRKRDTDTQYF.

The rearrangement uses TRBV6-5 and TRBJ2-1, with 7 bases fitting TRBD2. V lost 6 bases, J lost 2 bases, and 4 bases stayed unmatched. Germline V CDR1 and CDR2: MNHEY, SVGAGI. The CDR3 contains 14 residues. CDR3 loop: CASRESGTYNEQFF. DNA for the CDR3: TGTGCCAGCAGAGAAAGCGGGACCTACAATGAGCAGTTCTTC.

The J gene is TRBJ1-1, the V gene TRBV10-3; D possibly corresponds to TRBD1 (6 bases). From germline, CDR1 is ENHRY and CDR2 SYGVKD. Trimming left V 4 bases short and J 0 bases short, with 12 bases between. This CDR3 region has 15 residues. The DNA for the CDR3 is TGTGCCATCAGTGGGACAGACAGTATGAACACTGAAGCTTTCTTT. Its protein is CAISGTDSMNTEAFF.

This clone was seen more than once but under ten times. The chain is built from TRBV7-2 and TRBJ2-1; no firm D call. Germline-derived CDR1 and CDR2 are SGHTA and FQGNSA. The CDR3 length is 13 residues. The V end lost 5 bases, the J end lost 10 bases, and 15 bases lay between the germline ends. The chain's CDR3 is CASSPKMNQEQFF. The CDR3 DNA follows: TGTGCCAGCAGCCCGAAAATGAATCAGGAGCAGTTCTTC.

The sample holds a few counts of this clone. This chain links TRBV7-2 with TRBJ2-7, with 8 bases that match TRBD1. The CDR3 sequence is 15 residues long. With V trimmed by 3 bases and J by 2 bases, 6 bases remained unmatched. Germline CDR1 is SGHTA and CDR2 is FQGNSA. CDR3 region: CASSLAPGQAYEQYF. DNA of the CDR3: TGTGCCAGCAGCTTGGCACCGGGACAGGCCTACGAGCAGTACTTC.

This clone was picked up a small number of times. This sequence joins TRBV30 and TRBJ1-5, with D hard to call. V was shortened by 2 bases and J by 2 bases, with 10 bases between the two germline ends. CDR3 length: 14 amino acids. CDR1 and CDR2 (germline): GTSNPN, SVGIG (reference sequence). The CDR3 sequence is CAWSLRMGNQPQHF. In DNA form, the CDR3 reads TGTGCCTGGAGTCTAAGAATGGGCAATCAGCCCCAGCATTTT.